Listed here is a single TCR beta chain. Its target is unknown. Data came from immunoSEQ multiplex PCR; TCRdb stores just in-frame clones and leaves some out. The table lists some 34,000 clones, 92% of them singletons. These data are taken from a study of T cells in tuberculosis. Study-wide results and caveats: Smaller distances to GMM-specific TCRs suggested their expansion in active tuberculosis. A GMM-specific repertoire classifier reached roughly 87% accuracy, AUROC more than 0.8.

The CDR3 spans 13 residues. CDR1 is MNHEY, CDR2 SMNVEV, per germline (reference sequence). With 1 base removed from V and 7 bases from J, the gap between germline ends came to 10 bases. The J gene is TRBJ1-1, the V gene TRBV27, with D unresolved. The clonotype originates from a donor aged 10-29 years with latent tuberculosis or without tuberculosis infection. Some clones in this sample may be carry-over from other donors' samples. Specimen: PBMCs. The CDR3 nucleotides read TGTGCCAGCAGTTTATGGGCAACTAGTGAAGCTTTCTTT. Encoded protein: CASSLWATSEAFF.